The 7 T cell receptor beta chains below all came from one sample that was sequenced in a study of CD8+CD57+ T cells in acquired aplastic anemia. Sequencing was done on patients that had shown CD8+CD57+ cell expansion by flow cytometry. Genomic DNA constituted the template upon which TCR beta VDJ and CDR3 profiling was performed. TCRdb re-called the reads through MiXCR, storing one row per CDR3 protein. This table holds under 350,000 distinct CDR3 sequences, roughly 61% found once. The sample comprised sorted CD4+, CD8+, or CD8+CD57+ T cells (not recorded which) from PBMCs. Source of these receptors: a human donor with aplastic anemia.

The rearrangement links TRBV7-8 to TRBJ2-7, with 7 positions matching TRBD2. Per the germline V gene, CDR1 is SGHVS and CDR2 is FQNEAQ. J lost 0 bases, V lost 4 bases, and 3 bases had no gene match. CDR3 size: 14 residues. CDR3 nucleotides: TGTGCCAGCAGCTGGGGGGGGAGCTCCTACGAGCAGTACTTC. Protein: CASSWGGSSYEQYF.

The chain has TRBV12-3 or TRBV12-4 and TRBJ2-5, with D perhaps matching TRBD1 (5 bases). This CDR3 has 13 residues. Trimming cost V 4 bases and J 7 bases, with 13 bases left between them. The CDR3, as DNA: TGTGCCAGCAGTTCGACAGACGTTGGGACCCAGTACTTC. Amino acid sequence: CASSSTDVGTQYF.

This clonotype was observed many times. The chain recombines TRBV2 with TRBJ2-1; 9 positions agree with TRBD2. Germline V CDR1 and CDR2: SNHLY, FYNNEI. CDR3 length equals 15 residues. J lost 1 base, V lost 7 bases, and 5 bases had no gene match. The CDR3 DNA is TGTGCCAGCAAAGAGGCGGGAGGGTCCTACAATGAGCAGTTCTTC. Amino acids: CASKEAGGSYNEQFF.

The rearrangement uses TRBV6-5 and TRBJ2-6; D call uncertain. The CDR3 length is 16 residues. Germline V gene sequence: CDR1 MNHEY, CDR2 SVGAGI. Trimming stripped 5 bases from V and 4 bases from J, with 15 bases between. The CDR3 DNA sequence: TGTGCCAGCAGTCCAACATGGGAATGGGGGGCCAACGTCCTGACTTTC. Its protein is CASSPTWEWGANVLTF.

This clonotype was seen ten or more times. The rearrangement links TRBV5-8 to TRBJ1-3, with D unresolved. This CDR3 has 16 residues. Germline V CDR1 and CDR2: SGHTS, YDEGEE. The V end was cut by 6 bases, the J end by 4 bases, with 20 bases between. CDR3 region: CASTKVKRAAGNTIYF. CDR3 in DNA: TGTGCCAGCACGAAAGTTAAGCGGGCGGCCGGAAACACCATATATTTT.

This clonotype was observed at least ten times. Here the CDR3 DNA reads TGTGCCAGCAGTTCCGGGACTACCAACTACGAGCAGTACTTC. It specifies CASSSGTTNYEQYF. The chain joins TRBV12-3 or TRBV12-4 to TRBJ2-7; 7 bases are shared with TRBD2. The CDR3 is 14 amino acids. V dropped 4 bases and J dropped 3; count of bases not matched to a gene: 6.

There are many counts of this clonotype. The rearrangement uses TRBV5-8 and TRBJ2-5, with D possibly TRBD1 on 6 matching bases. V was trimmed by 4 bases and J by 5 bases, leaving 9 bases between them. Germline lookup yields CDR1 SGHTS and CDR2 YDEGEE. This CDR3 is 12 amino acids long. As DNA, the CDR3 is TGTGCCAGCAGCCTCGACAGGGAGACCCAGTACTTC. Translating it yields CASSLDRETQYF.